Reported below is one T cell receptor beta chain. Its specificity is unknown. The sample comes from a study of CD8 T cells in Susac syndrome. The CD8+ and CD4+ T cells were negatively isolated, with the TEMRA cells enriched by FACS. The study, taken as a whole, reports: An acknowledgment was made by the study that its TCR sequencing and HLA analysis involved relatively few individuals.

Reverse transcription of about 0.5 to 1 ug RNA was performed with random hexamers. Amplification of TCR beta CDR3 across 54 Vbeta and 13 Jbeta was performed with immunoSEQ multiplex PCR. TCRdb recomputed calls from the immunoSEQ multiplex PCR reads with MiXCR, one row per CDR3 protein. The sample consists of some 100,000 distinct CDR3 sequences, just under 95% of them appearing once. Trimming took 6 bases from V and 8 from J; bases not matched to a gene: 7. CDR1 and CDR2 (germline): SNHLY, FYNNEI. The CDR3 extends over 13 amino acids. The sequencing sample was made of CD8+ T cells from PBMCs. The chain joins TRBV2 to TRBJ2-1, with 7 bases matching TRBD2. The clonotype comes from a human donor in good health. For the CDR3, the DNA is TGTGCCAGCAGGGGGGGGGTCTATGATGAGCAGTTCTTC. Translating gives CASRGGVYDEQFF.